Each of the 6 T cell receptor beta chains below was sequenced from the same sample in a study of shared clonotypes between healthy human individuals. Assay: immunoSEQ multiplex PCR; the TCRdb copy retains only in-frame clones and omits some. The sample lists under 600,000 clones; about 97% were seen once. The sample consisted of naive CD4+ T cells sorted from blood. Subset reported: CD45RA+ positively selected. The source of these receptors is a woman aged 30 to 39 in good health.

The chain has TRBV2 and TRBJ2-2; D not resolved. Per germline, CDR1 SNHLY and CDR2 FYNNEI. V was cut by 7 bases and J by 3 bases, with 9 bases left in between. The CDR3 is 13 amino acids. DNA of the CDR3: TGTGCCAGCACCCTCCGATACACCGGGGAGCTGTTTTTT. Protein: CASTLRYTGELFF.

In the case of this clone: A read error may account for a junction end that differs from germline. The CDR3 region has the DNA TGCGCCAGCAGCTTGGAGGGATTAGGCGGTGCGGACGAGATTTTT. The encoded protein is CASSLEGLGGADEIF. This chain links TRBV5-1 with TRBJ1-4; unclear D gene. CDR1 is SGHRS, CDR2 YFSETQ, per germline. This CDR3 has 15 residues.

V gene TRBV27 combines with J gene TRBJ1-5, with TRBD1 matching over 7 bases. Germline values: CDR1 MNHEY, CDR2 SMNVEV (reference sequence). The CDR3 spans 14 residues. J lost 7 bases, V lost 5 bases, and 8 bases had no gene match. CDR3 nucleotide sequence: TGTGCCAGCAGTCTACAGGGGCCCAAACAGCCCCAGCATTTT. Encoded protein: CASSLQGPKQPQHF.

This chain uses TRBV5-1 with TRBJ1-2; D is undetermined. The CDR3 runs to 13 residues. The V end was cut by 0 bases, the J end by 6 bases, with 9 bases between. Germline CDR1 SGHRS, CDR2 YFSETQ. The CDR3 coding sequence is TGCGCCAGCAGCTTGGTCGGGGTCAATGGCTACACCTTC. Protein: CASSLVGVNGYTF.

This rearrangement joins TRBV6-5 to TRBJ2-7, with 7 bases matching TRBD2. Per germline, CDR1 MNHEY and CDR2 SVGAGI. With V trimmed by 6 bases and J by 3 bases, 5 bases remained unmatched. The CDR3 runs to 13 residues. The CDR3 bases are TGTGCCAGCAGAAGGGACTACAACTACGAGCAGTACTTC. This codes for CASRRDYNYEQYF.

V is TRBV19 and J is TRBJ1-5; D unresolved. The CDR3 has 13 residues. Trimming cost V 8 bases and J 6 bases, with 14 bases left between them. Germline values: CDR1 LNHDA, CDR2 SQIVND (reference sequence). CDR3 sequence reads: CASLDNAGQPQHF. As DNA, the CDR3 is TGTGCCAGTCTGGATAATGCAGGTCAGCCCCAGCATTTT.